The 2 T cell receptor beta chains reported below all come from one sample, sequenced in a study of regulatory T cells in long-lasting Graves disease. The authors built TCR beta libraries using iRepertoire HTBI primers and Arm-PCR of CDR3 regions. TCRdb analysed the multiplex PCR reads with MiXCR anew, one entry per CDR3 protein. The profile shows over 250,000 distinct CDR3 sequences, roughly 21% of them singletons. Time point here: persistent/refractory GD, antithyroid drugs over 5 years with positive TRAb. The authors made the TCR library using RNA they extracted from PBMCs. Sample: peripheral blood mononuclear cells (PBMCs), taken when the disease was refractory, from a patient treated with antithyroid drugs. The receptors here all came from a female donor with Graves disease.

The table lists this clonotype with many counts. The rearrangement uses TRBV3-1 and TRBJ2-2; tentative D call: TRBD2 (6 bases). The V and J ends lost 1 base and 3 bases respectively, with 15 bases between them. CDR3 length equals 17 residues. Germline-derived CDR1 and CDR2 are LGHDT and YNNKEL (reference sequence). The CDR3 sequence is CASSQVLQIADTGELFF. As DNA, the CDR3 is TGTGCCAGCAGCCAAGTTCTCCAGATAGCGGACACCGGGGAGCTGTTTTTT.

The V call is TRBV6-1, the J call TRBJ2-2; the match to TRBD2 covers 11 bases. Trimming removed 5 bases from V and 4 bases from J; junction bases left unmatched: 6. Looked up from germline, CDR1 is MNHNS and CDR2 is SASEGT. This CDR3 spans 16 amino acids. The CDR3, as DNA: TGTGCCAGCAGTCGCAATAGCGGGAGGGCCACCGGGGAGCTGTTTTTT. Translating gives CASSRNSGRATGELFF.